This T cell receptor beta chain was sequenced for a study of identifying expanded T cells in peripheral blood. Study-level results: Variance in clone template counts between approximately two-week samples significantly increased with total template count across all healthy donors. Technical replicates showed around 1.1 changed clones; around two weeks about 16.4; four weeks 19.

Assay used: immunoSEQ multiplex PCR; TCRdb lists only in-frame clones, some missing. The sample lists 83,000 or so clones; approximately 91% were seen once. With regard to this clone: Its antigen remains unidentified.

J was trimmed by 0 bases and V by 4 bases; bases with no gene match: 8. Germline assignment: CDR1 SGHVS and CDR2 FQNEAQ. The CDR3 is made up of 17 amino acids. The gene calls are TRBV7-8 and TRBJ2-1, with 8 nucleotides matching TRBD2. The sample was blood. This receptor was taken from a person aged 18-70 years in good health. The CDR3 region has the DNA TGTGCCAGCAGCTCTAGGGGCGGGGGGACCTCCTACAATGAGCAGTTCTTC. Translation: CASSSRGGGTSYNEQFF.